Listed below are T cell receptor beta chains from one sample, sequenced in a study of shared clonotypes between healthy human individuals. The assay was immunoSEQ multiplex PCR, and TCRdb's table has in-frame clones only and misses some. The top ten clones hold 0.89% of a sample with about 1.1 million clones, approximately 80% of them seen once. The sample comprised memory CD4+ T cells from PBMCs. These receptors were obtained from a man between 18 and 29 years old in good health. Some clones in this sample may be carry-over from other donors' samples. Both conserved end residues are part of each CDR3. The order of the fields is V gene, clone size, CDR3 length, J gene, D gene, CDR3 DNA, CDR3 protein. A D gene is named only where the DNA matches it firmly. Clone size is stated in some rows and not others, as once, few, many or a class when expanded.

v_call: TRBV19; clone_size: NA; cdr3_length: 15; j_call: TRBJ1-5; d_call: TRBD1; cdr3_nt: TGTGCCAGTAGTATCTCCGGACAGGACAATCAGCCCCAGCATTTT; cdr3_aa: CASSISGQDNQPQHF
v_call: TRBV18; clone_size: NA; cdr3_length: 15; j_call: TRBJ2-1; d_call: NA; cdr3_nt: TGTGCCAGCTCACCCCCAGGGGTTGGTCATGGTGAGCAGTTCTTC; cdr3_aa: CASSPPGVGHGEQFF
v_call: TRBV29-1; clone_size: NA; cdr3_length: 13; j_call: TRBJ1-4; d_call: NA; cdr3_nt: TGCAGCGCGAGGCCCTCGGGGATGGAAAAACTGTTTTTT; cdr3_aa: CSARPSGMEKLFF
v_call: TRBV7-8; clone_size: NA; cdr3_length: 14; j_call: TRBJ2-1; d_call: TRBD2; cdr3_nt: TGTGCCAGCAGCCCGCCTTGGACTAGCAATGAGCAGTTCTTC; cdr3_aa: CASSPPWTSNEQFF
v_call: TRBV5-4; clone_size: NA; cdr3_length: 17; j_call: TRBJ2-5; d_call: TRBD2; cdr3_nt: TGTGCCAGCAGCACCGGGACTAGCGGGATGGGCCAAGAGACCCAGTACTTC; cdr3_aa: CASSTGTSGMGQETQYF
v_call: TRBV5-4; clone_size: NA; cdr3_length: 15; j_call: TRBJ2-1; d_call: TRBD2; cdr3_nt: TGTGCCAGCAGCCCAGGGACTAGCGGGAGTTATGAGCAGTTCTTC; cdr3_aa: CASSPGTSGSYEQFF
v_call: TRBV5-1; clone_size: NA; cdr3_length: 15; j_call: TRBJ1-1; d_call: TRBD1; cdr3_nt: TGCGCCAGCAGCTCCCTTGGAGGGGGCATCACTGAAGCTTTCTTT; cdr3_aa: CASSSLGGGITEAFF
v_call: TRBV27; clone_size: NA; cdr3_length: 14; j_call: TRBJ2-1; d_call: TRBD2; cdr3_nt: TGTGCCAGCAGGTGGCTAGCGGGGAACAATGAGCAGTTCTTC; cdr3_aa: CASRWLAGNNEQFF
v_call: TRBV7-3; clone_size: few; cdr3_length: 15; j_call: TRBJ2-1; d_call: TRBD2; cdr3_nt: TGTGCCAGCAGCTTCGCGGGGCGGGAGGGGCAGATGAAGTTCTTC; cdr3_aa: CASSFAGREGQMKFF
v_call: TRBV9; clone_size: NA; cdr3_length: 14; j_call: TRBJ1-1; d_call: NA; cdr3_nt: TGTGCCAGCAGCCCCCAAGCCATGAACACTGAAGCTTTCTTT; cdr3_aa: CASSPQAMNTEAFF
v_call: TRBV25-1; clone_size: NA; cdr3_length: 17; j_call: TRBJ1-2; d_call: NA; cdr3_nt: TGTGCCAGCAGTGAACGAGATTTAAGCCGCATAGGCTATGGCTACACCTTC; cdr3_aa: CASSERDLSRIGYGYTF
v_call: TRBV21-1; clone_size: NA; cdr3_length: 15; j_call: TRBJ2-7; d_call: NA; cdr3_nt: TGTGCCAGCACCCCCCTAGCGGGGGGAACCTACGAGCAGTACTTC; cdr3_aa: CASTPLAGGTYEQYF
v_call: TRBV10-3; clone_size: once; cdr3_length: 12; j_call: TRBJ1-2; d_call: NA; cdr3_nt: TGTGCCGCACGGGAGGAAAACTATGGCTACACCTTC; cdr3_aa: CAAREENYGYTF
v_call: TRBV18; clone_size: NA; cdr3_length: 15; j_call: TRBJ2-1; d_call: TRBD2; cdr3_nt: TGTGCCAGCTCACCACTGGGACTAGCGGGACATGAGCAGTTCTTC; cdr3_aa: CASSPLGLAGHEQFF
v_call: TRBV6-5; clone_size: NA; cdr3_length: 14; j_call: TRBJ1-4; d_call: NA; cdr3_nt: TGTGCCAGCAGCTCTGACACCTTGCCCGAAAAACTGTTTTTT; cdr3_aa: CASSSDTLPEKLFF
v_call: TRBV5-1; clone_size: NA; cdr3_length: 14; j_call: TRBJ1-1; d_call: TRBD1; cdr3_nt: TGCGCCAGCAGCTTACAGGGGAAGAACACTGAAGCTTTCTTT; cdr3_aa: CASSLQGKNTEAFF
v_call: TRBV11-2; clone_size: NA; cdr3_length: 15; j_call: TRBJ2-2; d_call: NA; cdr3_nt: TGTGCCAGCAGCTTGGAGGGAACGAACACCGGGGAGCTGTTTTTT; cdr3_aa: CASSLEGTNTGELFF
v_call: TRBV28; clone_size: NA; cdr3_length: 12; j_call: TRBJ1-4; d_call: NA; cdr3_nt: TGTGCCAGCAGGAAGGTTAATGAAAAACTGTTTTTT; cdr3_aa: CASRKVNEKLFF
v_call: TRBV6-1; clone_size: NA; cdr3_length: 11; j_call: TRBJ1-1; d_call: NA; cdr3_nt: TGTGCCAGCACCGAGGGTACTGAAGCTTTCTTT; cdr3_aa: CASTEGTEAFF
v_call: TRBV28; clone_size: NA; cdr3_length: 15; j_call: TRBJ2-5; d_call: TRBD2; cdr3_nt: TGTGCCAGCAGTTCGCCTAGCGGGGGGACTGAGACCCAGTACTTC; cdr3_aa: CASSSPSGGTETQYF
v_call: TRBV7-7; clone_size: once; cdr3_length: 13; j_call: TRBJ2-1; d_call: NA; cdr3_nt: TGTGCCAGCAGCTTGATAGCGGCTAATGAGCAGTTCTTC; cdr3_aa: CASSLIAANEQFF
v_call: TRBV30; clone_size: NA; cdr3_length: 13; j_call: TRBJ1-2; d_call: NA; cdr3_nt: TGTGCCTGGAACCCGGGAGCTAACTATGGCTACACCTTC; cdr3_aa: CAWNPGANYGYTF
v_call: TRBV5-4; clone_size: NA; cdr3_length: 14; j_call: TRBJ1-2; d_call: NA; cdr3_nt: TGTGCCAGCAGCTTGGCCCCCTACAGGGATGGCTACACCTTC; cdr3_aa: CASSLAPYRDGYTF
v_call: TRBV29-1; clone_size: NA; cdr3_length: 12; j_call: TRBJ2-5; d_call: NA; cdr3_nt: TGCAGCGTTGTGAGGGGTCAAGAGACCCAGTACTTC; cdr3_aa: CSVVRGQETQYF
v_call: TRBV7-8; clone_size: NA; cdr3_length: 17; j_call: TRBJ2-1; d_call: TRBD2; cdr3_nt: TGTGCCAGCAGCTTTGACCGCCTAGCGGGAGAGGGCAATGAGCAGTTCTTC; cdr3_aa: CASSFDRLAGEGNEQFF
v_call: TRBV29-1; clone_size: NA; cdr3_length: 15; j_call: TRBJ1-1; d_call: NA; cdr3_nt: TGCAGCGTCGGCCTCAGACAGCAAAGGAACACTGAAGCTTTCTTT; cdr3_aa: CSVGLRQQRNTEAFF
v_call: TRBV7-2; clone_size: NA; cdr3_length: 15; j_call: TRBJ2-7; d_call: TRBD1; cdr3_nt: TGTGCCAGCAGCTTAGACGGGACAGTAACCTACGAGCAGTACTTC; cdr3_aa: CASSLDGTVTYEQYF
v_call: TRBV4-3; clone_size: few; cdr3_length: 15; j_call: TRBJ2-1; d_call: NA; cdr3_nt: TGCGCCAGCAGCCAATCTTTGCCGGGCTACAATGAGCAGTTCTTC; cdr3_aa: CASSQSLPGYNEQFF
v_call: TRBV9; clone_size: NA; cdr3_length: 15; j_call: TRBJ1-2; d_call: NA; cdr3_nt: TGTGCCAGCAGCGTCGGACGGCAAGCTAACTATGGCTACACCTTC; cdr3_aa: CASSVGRQANYGYTF
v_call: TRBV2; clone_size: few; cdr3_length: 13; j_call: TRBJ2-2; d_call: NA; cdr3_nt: TGTGCCAGCAGTGAGGTCGGGACCGGGGAGCTGTTTTTT; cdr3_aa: CASSEVGTGELFF
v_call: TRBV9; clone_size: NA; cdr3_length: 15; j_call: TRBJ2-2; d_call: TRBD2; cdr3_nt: TGTGCCAGCAGGCCCGGGACTAGCTACGGCGGGGAGCTGTTTTTT; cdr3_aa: CASRPGTSYGGELFF
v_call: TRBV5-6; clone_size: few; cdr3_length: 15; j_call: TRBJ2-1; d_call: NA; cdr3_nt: TGTGCCAGCAGCTTCCGGGGGCTGCTCTACAATGAGCAGTTCTTC; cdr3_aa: CASSFRGLLYNEQFF
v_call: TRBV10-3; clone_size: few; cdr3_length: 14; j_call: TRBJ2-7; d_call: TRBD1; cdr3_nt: TGTGCCATCAGTGAAGGACAGGGGGCGTACGAGCAGTACTTC; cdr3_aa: CAISEGQGAYEQYF
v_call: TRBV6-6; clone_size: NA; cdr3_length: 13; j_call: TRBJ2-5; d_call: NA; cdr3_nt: TGTGCCAGCGGTGGACAGCAGCAAGAGACCCAGTACTTC; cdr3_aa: CASGGQQQETQYF
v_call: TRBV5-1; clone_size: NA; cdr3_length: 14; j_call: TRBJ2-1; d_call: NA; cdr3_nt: TGCGCCAGCAGCATAGGATCACAGGGCGATGAGCAGTTCTTC; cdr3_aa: CASSIGSQGDEQFF
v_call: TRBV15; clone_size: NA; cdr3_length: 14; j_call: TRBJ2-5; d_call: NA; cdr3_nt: TGTGCCACCAGCAGAGATAGGGCCCAAGAGACCCAGTACTTC; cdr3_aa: CATSRDRAQETQYF
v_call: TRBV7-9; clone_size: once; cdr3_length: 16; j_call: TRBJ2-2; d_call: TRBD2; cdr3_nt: TGTGCCAGCAGCCAACTAGCGGGAGTGTCGACCGGGGAGCTGTTTTTT; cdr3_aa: CASSQLAGVSTGELFF
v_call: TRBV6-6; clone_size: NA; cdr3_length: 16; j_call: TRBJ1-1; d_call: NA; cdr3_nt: TGTGCCAGCAACCTCCCCTTCCACAGCGGAGGCACTGAAGCTTTCTTT; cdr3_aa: CASNLPFHSGGTEAFF
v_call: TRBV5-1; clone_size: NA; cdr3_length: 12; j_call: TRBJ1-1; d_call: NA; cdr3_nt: TGCGCCAGCAGCTCTCAGGGGTCTGAAGCTTTCTTT; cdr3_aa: CASSSQGSEAFF
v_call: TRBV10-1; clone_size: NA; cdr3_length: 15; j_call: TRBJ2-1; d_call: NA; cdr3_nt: TGCGCCAGCAGTGGAGCTCCCGAGTCGTTCAATGAGCAGTTCTTC; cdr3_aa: CASSGAPESFNEQFF
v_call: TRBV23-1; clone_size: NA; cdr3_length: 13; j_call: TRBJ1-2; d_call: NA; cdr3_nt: TGCGCCAGCAGTCAATCGGGGCAGGGCGGCTACACCTTC; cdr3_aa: CASSQSGQGGYTF
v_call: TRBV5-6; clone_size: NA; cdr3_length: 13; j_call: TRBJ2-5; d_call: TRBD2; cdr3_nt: TGTGCCAGCAGCTACGGGACTACTGAGACCCAGTACTTC; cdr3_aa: CASSYGTTETQYF
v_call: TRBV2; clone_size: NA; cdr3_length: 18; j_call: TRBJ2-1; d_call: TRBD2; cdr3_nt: TGTGCCAGCAGGACTCTGAGGGCTAGCGGGGCCGTCTACAATGAGCAGTTCTTC; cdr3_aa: CASRTLRASGAVYNEQFF
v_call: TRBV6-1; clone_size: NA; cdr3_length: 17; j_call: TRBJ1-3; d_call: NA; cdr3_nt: TGTGCCAGCAGTGATCGGGCTCCTCTTAGCTCTGGAAACACCATATATTTT; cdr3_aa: CASSDRAPLSSGNTIYF
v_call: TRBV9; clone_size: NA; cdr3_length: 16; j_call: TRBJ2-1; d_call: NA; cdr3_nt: TGTGCCAGCAGCGTTGCGAGGTCCCACTCCTACAATGAGCAGTTCTTC; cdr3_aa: CASSVARSHSYNEQFF
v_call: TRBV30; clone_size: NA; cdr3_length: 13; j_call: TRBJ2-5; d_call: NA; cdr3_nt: TGTGCCTGGAGTATTTGGATGGAAGAGACCCAGTACTTC; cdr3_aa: CAWSIWMEETQYF
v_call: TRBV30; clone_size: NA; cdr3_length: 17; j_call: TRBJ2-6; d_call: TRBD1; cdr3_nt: TGTGCCTGGAGGGGTCCCGGGACAGGGGTTGGGGCCAACGTCCTGACTTTC; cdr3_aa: CAWRGPGTGVGANVLTF
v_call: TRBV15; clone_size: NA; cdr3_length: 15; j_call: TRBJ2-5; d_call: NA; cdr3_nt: TGTGCCACCAGCAGAGTGGCGGGTCAGCCCGTGACCCAGTACTTC; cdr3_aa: CATSRVAGQPVTQYF
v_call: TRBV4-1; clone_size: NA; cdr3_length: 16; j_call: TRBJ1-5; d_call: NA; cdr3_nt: TGCGCCAGCAGCCAAGAGGTTGGCCAGCCCAATCAGCCCCAGCATTTT; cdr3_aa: CASSQEVGQPNQPQHF
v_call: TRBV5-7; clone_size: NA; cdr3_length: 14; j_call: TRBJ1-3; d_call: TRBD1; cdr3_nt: TGTGCCAGCAGCTTGGGGACAGGGGAAAACACCATATATTTT; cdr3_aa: CASSLGTGENTIYF
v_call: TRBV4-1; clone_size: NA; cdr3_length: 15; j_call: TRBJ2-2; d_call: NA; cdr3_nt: TGCGCCAGCAGCCAAGAAACGACCACACCCGGGGAGCTGTTTTTT; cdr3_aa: CASSQETTTPGELFF
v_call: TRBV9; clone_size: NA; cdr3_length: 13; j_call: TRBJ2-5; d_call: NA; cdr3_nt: TGTGCCAGCGCAGAGGGACCCCAAGAGACCCAGTACTTC; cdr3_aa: CASAEGPQETQYF
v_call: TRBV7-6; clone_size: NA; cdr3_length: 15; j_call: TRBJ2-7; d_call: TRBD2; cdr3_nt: TGTGCCAGCAGCTTAGAGGCTAGCGGGGCCTACGAGCAGTACTTC; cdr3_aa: CASSLEASGAYEQYF
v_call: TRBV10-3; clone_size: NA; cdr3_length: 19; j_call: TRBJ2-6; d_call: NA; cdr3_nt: TGTGCCATCAGTGAGCGCCGGGCCGGGCCGGGGGCTGGGGCCAACGTCCTGACTTTC; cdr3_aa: CAISERRAGPGAGANVLTF
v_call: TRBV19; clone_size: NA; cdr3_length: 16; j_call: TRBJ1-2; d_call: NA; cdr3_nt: TGTGCCAGTACCCTAACCAGTGGGGTGATTTACTATGGCTACACCTTC; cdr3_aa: CASTLTSGVIYYGYTF
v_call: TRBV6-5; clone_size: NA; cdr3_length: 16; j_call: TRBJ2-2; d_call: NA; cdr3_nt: TGTGCCAGCAGTTACTCTCCGGGGGCGGGAACCGGGGAGCTGTTTTTT; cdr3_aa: CASSYSPGAGTGELFF
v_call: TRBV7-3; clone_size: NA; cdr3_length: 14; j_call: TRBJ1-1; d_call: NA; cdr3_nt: TGTGCCAGCAGCTTAAGTGGTGGGGCCACTGAAGCTTTCTTT; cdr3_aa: CASSLSGGATEAFF
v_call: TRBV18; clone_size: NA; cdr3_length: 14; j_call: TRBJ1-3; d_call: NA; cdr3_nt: TGTGCCAGCTCACCAAACGGGTCTGGAAACACCATATATTTT; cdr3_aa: CASSPNGSGNTIYF